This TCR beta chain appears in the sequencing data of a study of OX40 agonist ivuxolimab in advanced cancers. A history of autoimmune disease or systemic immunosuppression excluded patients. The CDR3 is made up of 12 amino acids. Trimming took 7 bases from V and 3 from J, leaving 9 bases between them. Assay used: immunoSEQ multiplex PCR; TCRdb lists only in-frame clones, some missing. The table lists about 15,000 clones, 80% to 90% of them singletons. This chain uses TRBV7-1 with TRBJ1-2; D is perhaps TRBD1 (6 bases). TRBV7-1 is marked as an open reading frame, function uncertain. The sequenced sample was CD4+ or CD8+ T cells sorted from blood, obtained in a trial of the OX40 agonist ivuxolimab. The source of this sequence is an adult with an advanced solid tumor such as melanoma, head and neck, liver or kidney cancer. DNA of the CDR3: TGTGCCAGCACAGCAGGGGACTATGGCTACACCTTC. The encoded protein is CASTAGDYGYTF.